The T cell receptor beta chain under discussion was sequenced for a study of blood T cell repertoires in COVID-19. Assay: immunoSEQ multiplex PCR; the TCRdb copy retains only in-frame clones and omits some. The table lists approximately 330,000 clones, around 90% of them singletons. The CDR3 runs to 13 residues. V lost 8 bases and J lost 8; bases outside the gene matches: 3. Germline V gene lookup returns CDR1 KGHSH and CDR2 LQKENI. The V gene is TRBV18, the J gene TRBJ1-4; TRBD1 agrees at 12 bases. Sequencing input: peripheral blood. The clonotype was recovered from a middle-aged woman with COVID-19, enrolled during active disease. The CDR3 DNA reads as TGTGCCAGCAGGGACAGGGGGCAAGAAAAACTGTTTTTT. This gives the protein CASRDRGQEKLFF.